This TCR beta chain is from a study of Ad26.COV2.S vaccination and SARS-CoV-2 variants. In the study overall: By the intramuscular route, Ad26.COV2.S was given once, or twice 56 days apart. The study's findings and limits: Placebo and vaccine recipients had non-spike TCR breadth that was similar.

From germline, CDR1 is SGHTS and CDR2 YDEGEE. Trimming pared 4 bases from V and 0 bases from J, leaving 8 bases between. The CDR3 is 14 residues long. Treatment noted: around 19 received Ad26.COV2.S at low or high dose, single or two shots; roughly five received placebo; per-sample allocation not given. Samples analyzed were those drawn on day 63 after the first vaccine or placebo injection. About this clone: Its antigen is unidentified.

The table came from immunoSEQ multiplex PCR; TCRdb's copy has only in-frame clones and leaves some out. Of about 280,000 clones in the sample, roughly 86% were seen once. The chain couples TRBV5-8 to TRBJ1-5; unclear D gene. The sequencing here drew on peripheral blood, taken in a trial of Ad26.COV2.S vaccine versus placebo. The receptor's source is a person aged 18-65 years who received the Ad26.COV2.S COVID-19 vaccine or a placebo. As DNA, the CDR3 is TGTGCCAGCAGCCCGAGCGTTAGCAATCAGCCCCAGCATTTT. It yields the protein CASSPSVSNQPQHF. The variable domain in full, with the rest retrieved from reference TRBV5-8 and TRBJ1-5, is EAGVTQSPTHLIKTRGQQATLRCSPISGHTSVYWYQQALGLGLQFLLWYDEGEERNRGNFPPRFSGRQFPNYSSELNVNALELEDSALYLCASSPSVSNQPQHFGDGTRLSIL.